This T cell receptor (beta chain) was recovered during a study of blood T cell repertoires in COVID-19. Study-wide background: In each case, the material was cDNA or gDNA derived from T cells, B-cell-depleted T cells, or PBMCs.

CDR3 length equals 15 residues. V lost 6 bases and J lost 5; bases outside the gene matches: 10. The germline V gene encodes CDR1 MDHEN and CDR2 SYDVKM. As originally analysed: Amplification with reference gene primers provided the estimates of nucleated cell counts. Sequencing used immunoSEQ multiplex PCR; TCRdb keeps in-frame clones, though not all of them. D and trimming come from the DNA, and the V and J calls and clone size come from that table. The table lists 85,000 to 110,000 clones, 84% of them singletons. Sequencing was done on a sample of peripheral blood. The rearrangement uses TRBV28 and TRBJ1-5; 7 bases agree with TRBD1. The TCR originated in a human donor in a cohort sampled during active or convalescent COVID-19. CDR3 loop: CASSKTGALYQPQHF. CDR3 nucleotides: TGTGCCAGCAGCAAAACAGGGGCCCTATATCAGCCCCAGCATTTT. Based on the CDR3 plus reference TRBV28 and TRBJ1-5, the full variable domain is DVKVTQSSRYLVKRTGEKVFLECVQDMDHENMFWYRQDPGLGLRLIYFSYDVKMKEKGDIPEGYSVSREKKERFSLILESASTNQTSMYLCASSKTGALYQPQHFGDGTRLSIL.